The T cell receptor (beta chain) described here comes from a study (dated by TCRdb to between 2014 and 2016). Regarding the study in general: The study examined whether tumor-infiltrating Tregs in breast cancer are drawn from blood Tregs or arise in situ by conversion from other CD4+ T cell subsets. What the work shows at the level of the full study, not this receptor alone: The larger-cohort validation was restricted to a single TCR beta V-J rearrangement rather than whole repertoires. The greatest overlap of tumor-infiltrating Treg TCR alpha and beta sequences was with tumor naive CD4+ T cells, followed next by blood naive CD4+ T cells. Tumor memory CD4+ T cell TCR gene usage was found to cluster with blood and lymph node memory CD4+ cells and with lymph node naive CD4+ cells.

Comments on this clonotype: The target of this receptor is not known. No quality values exist for individual bases; no much larger clone is one base distant.

Memory CD4+ T cells were isolated as CD4+CD45RO+CD25- cells. Tregs, naive and memory CD4+ T cells from tumor, blood and ipsilateral draining lymph nodes of five breast cancer patients underwent full-length TCR alpha and beta sequencing. Tumor tissue and lymph nodes obtained from ipsilateral axillary dissection were perfused with PBS, minced and then digested with collagenase I and hyaluronidase. FACS confirmed that the sorted cell populations were more than 90% pure. Amplification of full-length TCR variable regions was done by 5' RACE PCR using constant-region reverse primers, and this step was followed by semi-nested PCR with Nested Universal Primer A. Using the ReliaPrep RNA Cell Miniprep System, total RNA was extracted, and the SMARTer RACE 5'/3' Kit was then used to reverse transcribe the RNA into 5'RACE-ready cDNA. An Illumina MiSeq was used to sequence the full-length TCR alpha and beta libraries, which had been barcoded with multiplex adaptors. Per the original workflow: For each of nine subset-tissue groups, sequencing data from the five patients were pooled, and the groups were then compared using unsupervised clustering of TCR gene usage. The Morisita-Horn index was used to calculate repertoire similarity, with shared sequences weighted according to their contribution to each repertoire. TCRdb passed the public sequencing reads through fastp at Q25 and MiXCR, retaining productive beta sequences. When rows share a CDR3 protein, they turn into one entry using the most common DNA and genes. In this record, the V and J calls reflect TCRdb's handling and not the investigators' own analysis. Here the sample has 55,000 to 70,000 distinct CDR3 sequences; roughly 28% occur a single time. Jointly, the top ten make up about 3% of the sample.

Sequenced input: tumor-infiltrating memory CD4+ T cells sorted from the breast tumor. The sample's cell subset or site label is to be understood as: memory CD4+ T cells, CD4+CD45RO+CD25-. The sequence was collected from a female donor with breast cancer.

The CDR3 protein sequence reads: CASSYDPPGTQYF. The DNA sequence reads TGTGCCAGCAGCTACGACCCCCCGGGGACCCAGTACTTC. The sequence is built from TRBV5-4 and TRBJ2-5; no D segment can be confidently identified. The CDR3 spans 13 residues, from the cysteine through the phenylalanine. CDR3 DNA is the only sequence kept; it has 39 bases, read in frame from the first base. A distance of 13 bases separates the germline ends of V and J, which lose 3 bases and 7 bases respectively. Based on the germline V gene (reference sequence), the CDR1 and CDR2 sequences are SGHNT and YYREEE.